Included here is one TCR beta chain sequence, with context. What it recognizes is unknown. Unstimulated Tregs (CD4+CD25+CD127-) and CD4+CD25- non-Tregs were sorted from PBMCs. This sample was taken from a study of Tregs in tolerant kidney transplant recipients. Study information: Recipients received nonmyeloablative bone marrow transplants from related graft donors, with transient mixed chimerism.

V was clipped by 0 bases and J by 7 bases; unmatched bases: 14. This CDR3 spans 17 amino acids. Here immunoSEQ multiplex PCR was the method, and the copy in TCRdb shows in-frame clones only, minus some. This table holds roughly 99,000 clones, approximately 93% found once. Overall study findings and caveats: No direct test of biological reproducibility was done here. Activated donor B cell expansion appeared to reveal the most relevant donor-specific TCRbeta repertoire.

V is TRBV23-1 and J is TRBJ1-2; 7 bases map to TRBD1. TRBV23-1 is an open reading frame, and its role is uncertain. This TCR derives from a human donor who received a combined kidney and bone marrow transplant. The sequences come from CD4+ T cells from blood, collected before the transplant. CDR3 coding DNA: TGCGCCAGCAGTCAATCGAAATCGGGACAGAATTTTCGTGGCTACACCTTC. This gives the protein CASSQSKSGQNFRGYTF.